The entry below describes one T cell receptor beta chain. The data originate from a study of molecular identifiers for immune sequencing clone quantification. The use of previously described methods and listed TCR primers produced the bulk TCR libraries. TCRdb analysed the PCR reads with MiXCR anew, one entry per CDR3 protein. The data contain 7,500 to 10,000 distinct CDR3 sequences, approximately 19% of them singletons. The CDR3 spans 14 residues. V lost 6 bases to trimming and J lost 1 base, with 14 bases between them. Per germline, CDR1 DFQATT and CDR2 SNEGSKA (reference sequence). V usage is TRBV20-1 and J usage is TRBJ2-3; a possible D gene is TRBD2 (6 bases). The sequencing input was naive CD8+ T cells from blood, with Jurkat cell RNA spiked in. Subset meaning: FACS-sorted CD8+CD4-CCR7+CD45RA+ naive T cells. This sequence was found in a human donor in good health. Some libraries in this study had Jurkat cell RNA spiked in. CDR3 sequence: CSAILAEGTDTQYF. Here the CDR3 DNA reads TGCAGTGCGATACTAGCAGAAGGCACAGATACGCAGTATTTT.